A selection of T cell receptor beta chains follows, all from one sample in a study of shared clonotypes between healthy human individuals. Only in-frame clones appear in the TCRdb table, and some are missing; sequencing was by immunoSEQ multiplex PCR. This table has 1.5 million to 2.5 million clones, less than 95% appearing once. Sequenced material: naive CD8+ T cells sorted from blood. The receptor source for this set is a man younger than 35 in good health. The CDR3 runs from the conserved cysteine through the conserved F or W. The D gene is left open where the match is weak. Only some rows state a clone size, as once, few, many or a class for expanded clones.

V: TRBV27; J: TRBJ1-1; size: -; D: -; CDR3: CASSLRGAEAFF; DNA: TGTGCCAGCAGTTTAAGGGGGGCTGAAGCTTTCTTT
V: TRBV11-2; J: TRBJ2-7; size: -; D: -; CDR3: CASSLDPGRFEQYF; DNA: TGTGCCAGCAGCTTAGACCCCGGCCGCTTCGAGCAGTACTTC
V: TRBV9; J: TRBJ1-1; size: -; D: TRBD1; CDR3: CASSPGTDYTEAFF; DNA: TGTGCCAGCAGCCCCGGGACAGACTACACTGAAGCTTTCTTT
V: TRBV7-8; J: TRBJ2-3; size: -; D: TRBD2; CDR3: CASSPGLAGLTDTQYF; DNA: TGTGCCAGCAGCCCGGGACTAGCGGGCTTAACAGATACGCAGTATTTT
V: TRBV5-1; J: TRBJ1-6; size: -; D: -; CDR3: CASSLVPADSYNSPLHF; DNA: TGCGCCAGCAGCTTGGTCCCAGCCGACTCCTATAATTCACCCCTCCACTTT
V: TRBV19; J: TRBJ2-2; size: -; D: TRBD1; CDR3: CASSIETGQGADTGELFF; DNA: TGTGCCAGTAGTATAGAAACGGGACAGGGGGCTGACACCGGGGAGCTGTTTTTT
V: TRBV7-5; J: TRBJ1-5; size: -; D: -; CDR3: CARSSERDRSSNQPQHF; DNA: TGTGCCAGAAGCTCCGAGAGGGACAGATCTAGCAATCAGCCCCAGCATTTT
V: TRBV6-6; J: TRBJ2-7; size: -; D: TRBD1; CDR3: CASSYAGQGFYEQYF; DNA: TGTGCCAGCAGTTACGCTGGACAGGGGTTCTACGAGCAGTACTTC
V: TRBV30; J: TRBJ2-7; size: once; D: -; CDR3: CAWHLGYGQSSYEQYF; DNA: TGTGCCTGGCATTTAGGTTACGGACAGAGCTCCTACGAGCAGTACTTC
V: TRBV2; J: TRBJ2-7; size: -; D: TRBD2; CDR3: CASSDPGLANEQYF; DNA: TGTGCCAGCAGTGATCCGGGACTAGCGAACGAGCAGTACTTC
V: TRBV5-4; J: TRBJ2-1; size: -; D: -; CDR3: CASSDWNSGEQFF; DNA: TGTGCCAGCAGCGATTGGAATAGCGGTGAGCAGTTCTTC
V: TRBV4-1; J: TRBJ1-2; size: -; D: -; CDR3: CASSQGQSYGYTF; DNA: TGCGCCAGCAGCCAAGGTCAGAGCTATGGCTACACCTTC
V: TRBV29-1; J: TRBJ2-3; size: -; D: TRBD1; CDR3: CSVEWATQGEHTDTQYF; DNA: TGCAGCGTTGAATGGGCTACTCAGGGGGAGCACACAGATACGCAGTATTTT
V: TRBV13; J: TRBJ2-3; size: -; D: -; CDR3: CASSLLVGDTQYF; DNA: TGTGCCAGCAGTCTCTTAGTGGGGGATACGCAGTATTTT
V: TRBV7-9; J: TRBJ2-2; size: -; D: TRBD2; CDR3: CASSQHSGDLYTGELFF; DNA: TGTGCCAGCAGCCAACATAGCGGGGACCTTTACACCGGGGAGCTGTTTTTT
V: TRBV4-2; J: TRBJ2-3; size: -; D: TRBD2; CDR3: CASSPSGGSTDTQYF; DNA: TGTGCCAGCAGTCCTTCGGGGGGAAGCACAGATACGCAGTATTTT
V: TRBV7-9; J: TRBJ2-2; size: -; D: -; CDR3: CASSSLVDFTGELFF; DNA: TGTGCCAGCAGCTCACTTGTGGATTTCACCGGGGAGCTGTTTTTT
V: TRBV30; J: TRBJ2-1; size: -; D: -; CDR3: CAWSQGYEQFF; DNA: TGTGCCTGGAGTCAGGGCTATGAGCAGTTCTTC
V: TRBV30; J: TRBJ1-1; size: -; D: -; CDR3: CAWSVQGNSEAFF; DNA: TGTGCCTGGAGTGTTCAGGGCAACTCTGAAGCTTTCTTT
V: TRBV6-1; J: TRBJ2-1; size: -; D: -; CDR3: CASSEAVSSYNEQFF; DNA: TGTGCCAGCAGTGAAGCCGTGAGCTCCTACAATGAGCAGTTCTTC
V: TRBV10-3; J: TRBJ1-2; size: -; D: -; CDR3: CAISDEGNGYTF; DNA: TGTGCCATCAGTGATGAGGGTAATGGCTACACCTTC
V: TRBV4-1; J: TRBJ2-7; size: -; D: TRBD1; CDR3: CASSHNRGHEQYF; DNA: TGCGCCAGCAGCCATAACAGGGGCCACGAGCAGTACTTC
V: TRBV5-4; J: TRBJ2-7; size: once; D: -; CDR3: CASSLDNYEQYF; DNA: TGTGCCAGCAGCTTGGACAACTACGAGCAGTACTTC
V: TRBV7-9; J: TRBJ1-5; size: -; D: -; CDR3: CASSLSNQPQHF; DNA: TGTGCCAGCAGCTTATCGAATCAGCCCCAGCATTTT
V: TRBV6-5; J: TRBJ2-7; size: -; D: TRBD1; CDR3: CASSLSGQGDYEQYF; DNA: TGTGCCAGCAGCCTTTCGGGACAGGGTGACTACGAGCAGTACTTC
V: TRBV28; J: TRBJ2-2; size: -; D: TRBD1; CDR3: CASSLGTGILSANTGELFF; DNA: TGTGCCAGCAGTTTAGGGACAGGGATCCTTTCGGCGAACACCGGGGAGCTGTTTTTT
V: TRBV6-5; J: TRBJ1-4; size: -; D: -; CDR3: CASSYSVGPPNEKLFF; DNA: TGTGCCAGCAGTTACTCTGTTGGTCCGCCTAATGAAAAACTGTTTTTT
V: TRBV7-9; J: TRBJ2-6; size: -; D: -; CDR3: CASSGPSGANVLTF; DNA: TGTGCCAGCAGCGGACCCTCTGGGGCCAACGTCCTGACTTTC
V: TRBV7-9; J: TRBJ1-1; size: -; D: -; CDR3: CASSYGGPTEAFF; DNA: TGTGCCAGCAGCTATGGGGGGCCTACTGAAGCTTTCTTT
V: TRBV28; J: TRBJ1-1; size: once; D: -; CDR3: CASSWDRGGNTEAFF; DNA: TGTGCCAGCAGTTGGGATCGTGGGGGGAACACTGAAGCTTTCTTT